These 32 T cell receptor beta chains originate from one sample sequenced in a study of T cell responses to AZD1222 COVID-19 vaccine. Method: immunoSEQ multiplex PCR; TCRdb's copy keeps in-frame clones and lacks some. The table lists some 130,000 clones, just over 85% of them singletons. This material consisted of peripheral blood, taken on day 0 of AZD1222 vaccination. Receptor source: an adult in good health.

The chain joins TRBV13 to TRBJ1-4; TRBD1 might be the D (5 bases). There are 16 residues in the CDR3. Germline V CDR1 and CDR2: PRHDT, FYEKMQ (reference sequence). With 5 bases removed from V and 0 bases from J, the gap between germline ends came to 13 bases. The CDR3 coding sequence is TGTGCCAGCAGCCCCTTTCGGGACGCAACTAATGAAAAACTGTTTTTT. This encodes CASSPFRDATNEKLFF. Supplemented by reference TRBV13 and TRBJ1-4, the full variable domain reads AAGVIQSPRHLIKEKRETATLKCYPIPRHDTVYWYQQGPGQDPQFLISFYEKMQSDKGSIPDRFSAQQFSDYHSELNMSSLELGDSALYFCASSPFRDATNEKLFFGSGTQLSVL.

The chain joins TRBV11-2 to TRBJ1-5, with D uncertain. V was clipped by 0 bases and J by 0 bases, with 0 bases between them. CDR1 and CDR2 from the germline V gene are SGHAT and FQNNGV. The CDR3 extends over 13 amino acids. Written as DNA, the CDR3 is TGTGCCAGCAGCTTAGATAGCAATCAGCCCCAGCATTTT. As protein: CASSLDSNQPQHF.

The chain has TRBV7-2 and TRBJ2-5, with D hard to call. V was shortened by 2 bases and J by 2 bases, with 0 bases between the two germline ends. There are 11 residues in the CDR3. Germline V CDR1 and CDR2: SGHTA, FQGNSA. CDR3: CASSLQETQYF. The CDR3, as DNA: TGTGCCAGCAGCTTACAAGAGACCCAGTACTTC. The variable domain in full, with the rest retrieved from reference TRBV7-2 and TRBJ2-5, is GAGVSQSPSNKVTEKGKDVELRCDPISGHTALYWYRQSLGQGLEFLIYFQGNSAPDKSGLPSDRFSAERTGGSVSTLTIQRTQQEDSAVYLCASSLQETQYFGPGTRLLVL.

The rearrangement joins TRBV10-2 to TRBJ1-6; TRBD1 is a possible D gene (5 bases). The CDR3 length is 15 residues. CDR1 and CDR2 (germline): WSHSY, SAAADI. Between the trimmed V and J ends, which lost 0 bases and 9 bases, there was a span of 12 bases. The CDR3 DNA follows: TGCGCCAGCAGTGAGTCCGGGACGAATCGTTCACCCCTCCACTTT. Translating gives CASSESGTNRSPLHF.

The V gene is TRBV7-9, the J gene TRBJ1-2; D is unresolved. This CDR3 has 12 amino acids. V gave up 1 base and J gave up 2 bases, with 2 bases separating them. CDR1 and CDR2 from the germline V gene are SEHNR and FQNEAQ (reference sequence). This chain's CDR3 is CASSLGNYGYTF. For the CDR3, the DNA is TGTGCCAGCAGCTTAGGCAACTATGGCTACACCTTC.

This chain connects TRBV3-1 (or the pseudogene TRBV3-2) to TRBJ1-1; no clear D gene. The V gene's germline CDR1 is LGHDT and CDR2 YNNKEL (reference sequence). The ends were cut back, 4 bases at V and 0 bases at J, with 12 bases in the middle. CDR3 size: 15 residues. CDR3 DNA sequence: TGTGCCAGCAGCCCTCTCTGGGCACTGAACACTGAAGCTTTCTTT. Its translation: CASSPLWALNTEAFF.

V and J are TRBV5-1 and TRBJ1-2; 9 bases fit TRBD1. V was pared by 2 bases and J by 7 bases, with 6 bases of the junction left unmatched. The CDR3 is made up of 14 amino acids. The V gene's germline CDR1 is SGHRS and CDR2 YFSETQ. For the CDR3, the DNA is TGCGCCAGCAGCTTTACAGGGGGCGCGGGTGGCTACACCTTC. It is translated as CASSFTGGAGGYTF.

This chain links TRBV5-6 with TRBJ2-5; TRBD1 is a possible D gene (6 bases). V gave up 1 base and J gave up 2 bases, with 24 bases separating them. Germline loops: CDR1 SGHDT, CDR2 YYEEEE. This CDR3 has 19 amino acids. In DNA, the CDR3 is TGTGCCAGCAGCTTGTGGTGGGGGCCAGTCCTCCTGAGGCAAGAGACCCAGTACTTC. This gives the protein CASSLWWGPVLLRQETQYF. Based on the CDR3 plus reference TRBV5-6 and TRBJ2-5, the full variable domain is DAGVTQSPTHLIKTRGQQVTLRCSPKSGHDTVSWYQQALGQGPQFIFQYYEEEERQRGNFPDRFSGHQFPNYSSELNVNALLLGDSALYLCASSLWWGPVLLRQETQYFGPGTRLLVL.

CDR3 amino acids: CASSISGTGEYEQYF. DNA for the CDR3: TGTGCCAGCAGTATCTCCGGGACAGGGGAGTACGAGCAGTACTTC. The rearrangement uses TRBV28 and TRBJ2-7, with 10 bases identical to TRBD1. Looked up from germline, CDR1 is MDHEN and CDR2 is SYDVKM. V lost 5 bases to trimming and J lost 4 bases; unmatched junction nucleotides: 8. The CDR3 sequence is 15 residues long. Full variable domain (outside the CDR3, taken from reference TRBV28 and TRBJ2-7): DVKVTQSSRYLVKRTGEKVFLECVQDMDHENMFWYRQDPGLGLRLIYFSYDVKMKEKGDIPEGYSVSREKKERFSLILESASTNQTSMYLCASSISGTGEYEQYFGPGTRLTVT.

The genes are TRBV7-8 and TRBJ2-7; D is possibly TRBD1 (6 bases). The CDR3 loop spans 15 amino acids. The germline V gene has CDR1 SGHVS and CDR2 FQNEAQ. V lost 5 bases to trimming and J lost 0 bases, with 14 bases between them. The CDR3 protein is CASSPRTESSYEQYF. CDR3 nucleotides: TGTGCCAGCAGCCCACGGACAGAAAGCTCCTACGAGCAGTACTTC.

V gene TRBV6-6 combines with J gene TRBJ1-1; 10 positions agree with TRBD1. Germline V gives CDR1 MNHNY, CDR2 SVGAGI (reference sequence). The CDR3 covers 15 residues. The V and J ends lost 2 bases and 6 bases, in that order; junction bases with no gene match: 6. This CDR3 reads CASSYPGQGRPEAFF. The CDR3 region has the DNA TGTGCCAGCAGTTACCCGGGACAGGGGAGGCCTGAAGCTTTCTTT.

This chain links TRBV6-7 with TRBJ2-1; D gene unclear. TRBV6-7 is filed as an ORF, its function uncertain. CDR3 length equals 17 residues. V was cut by 2 bases and J by 4 bases, with 18 bases left in between. CDR3 in amino acids: CASSYATPATPYNEQFF. The CDR3, as DNA: TGTGCCAGCAGTTACGCGACCCCAGCGACCCCATACAATGAGCAGTTCTTC.

The chain joins TRBV6-6 to TRBJ1-1, with 8 nucleotides matching TRBD1. This CDR3 comprises 14 residues. The germline V gene encodes CDR1 MNHNY and CDR2 SVGAGI (reference sequence). V was clipped by 4 bases and J by 6 bases; unmatched bases: 7. For the CDR3, the DNA is TGTGCCAGCAGTTCAAACAGGGGGAGTTCTGAAGCTTTCTTT. Amino acids: CASSSNRGSSEAFF.

The CDR3 loop reads CASRPTWDRGKVPYNEQFF. Here the CDR3 DNA reads TGTGCCAGCAGACCAACCTGGGACAGGGGGAAGGTCCCCTACAATGAGCAGTTCTTC. The chain is built from TRBV11-3 and TRBJ2-1; 11 bases fit TRBD1. Germline-derived CDR1 and CDR2 are SGHNT and YENEEA. The J segment lost 2 bases and the V segment lost 6 bases, leaving 15 bases of the junction unmatched. The CDR3 loop spans 19 amino acids.

The chain links TRBV7-2 to TRBJ2-7; D is ambiguous. The V gene lost 8 bases and the J gene lost 2 bases, with 13 bases spanning the gap. The CDR3 spans 13 residues. Germline V gene data show CDR1 as SGHTA and CDR2 as FQGNSA. CDR3 residues: CASPSRPTYEQYF. In nucleotides, the CDR3 is TGTGCCAGCCCTAGTAGGCCCACCTACGAGCAGTACTTC.

The J gene is TRBJ1-5, the V gene TRBV7-8; 9 bases are shared with TRBD1. Trimming cost V 0 bases and J 0 bases; bases outside gene matches: 0. In germline, CDR1 is SGHVS, CDR2 FQNEAQ. The CDR3 consists of 16 residues. CDR3 sequence reads: CASSLADRGSNQPQHF. In DNA, the CDR3 is TGTGCCAGCAGCTTAGCGGACAGGGGTAGCAATCAGCCCCAGCATTTT.

The DNA for the CDR3 is TGTGCCAGCCACTACCGGGACAGGGGAAATCAGCCCCAGCATTTT. Amino acids: CASHYRDRGNQPQHF. The chain uses TRBV28 and TRBJ1-5, with TRBD1 matching over 10 bases. CDR1 and CDR2 from the germline V gene are MDHEN and SYDVKM. The trim removed 8 bases at V and 4 bases at J, leaving 8 bases unmatched. The CDR3 totals 15 residues.

The rearrangement uses TRBV4-1 and TRBJ1-1, with 8 positions matching TRBD1. The length of the CDR3 is 15 residues. V was clipped by 0 bases and J by 6 bases; unmatched bases: 6. Germline CDR1 and CDR2: MGHRA and YSYEKL. CDR3 sequence (DNA): TGCGCCAGCAGCCAAGATGACAGGGGAGTATCTGAAGCTTTCTTT. The encoded protein is CASSQDDRGVSEAFF.

V is TRBV7-2 and J is TRBJ1-6; 11 positions match TRBD1. The V gene end was trimmed by 2 bases and the J gene end by 10 bases; junction bases not matched to a gene: 4. Germline assignment: CDR1 SGHTA and CDR2 FQGNSA. The CDR3 has 15 amino acids. The CDR3 protein is CASSLLGQGESPLHF. As DNA, the CDR3 is TGTGCCAGCAGCTTATTGGGACAGGGGGAATCACCCCTCCACTTT. The full variable domain, with the rest looked up from reference TRBV7-2 and TRBJ1-6, is GAGVSQSPSNKVTEKGKDVELRCDPISGHTALYWYRQSLGQGLEFLIYFQGNSAPDKSGLPSDRFSAERTGGSVSTLTIQRTQQEDSAVYLCASSLLGQGESPLHFGNGTRLTVT.

The chain has TRBV4-1 and TRBJ2-7; D is uncertain. The CDR3 runs to 15 residues. CDR1 is MGHRA and CDR2 is YSYEKL in the germline V gene. Between the trimmed V and J ends, which lost 0 bases and 2 bases, there was a span of 11 bases. The CDR3: CASSQDLNLAYEQYF. The DNA for the CDR3 is TGCGCCAGCAGCCAAGATCTTAATCTAGCCTACGAGCAGTACTTC.

V gene TRBV11-2 combines with J gene TRBJ1-1, with D unclear. Germline CDR1 is SGHAT and CDR2 is FQNNGV. This CDR3 has 15 residues. V lost 0 bases and J lost 1, with 9 bases in between. CDR3 sequence (DNA): TGTGCCAGCAGCTTAGAGGGCCGACCGAACACTGAAGCTTTCTTT. Amino acid sequence: CASSLEGRPNTEAFF. Together with reference TRBV11-2 and TRBJ1-1, the CDR3 gives the full variable domain: EAGVAQSPRYKIIEKRQSVAFWCNPISGHATLYWYQQILGQGPKLLIQFQNNGVVDDSQLPKDRFSAERLKGVDSTLKIQPAKLEDSAVYLCASSLEGRPNTEAFFGQGTRLTVV.

The chain couples TRBV11-2 to TRBJ1-2; D uncertain. Germline lookup yields CDR1 SGHAT and CDR2 FQNNGV. The CDR3 length is 12 residues. V was shortened by 1 base and J by 5 bases, with 5 bases between the two germline ends. The CDR3 sequence is CASSLGMYGYTF. The CDR3 DNA is TGTGCCAGCAGCTTAGGGATGTATGGCTACACCTTC.

The chain uses TRBV6-2 or TRBV6-3 and TRBJ1-6; possible D gene TRBD1, 6 bases. Germline CDR1 reads MNHEY; CDR2 reads SVGEGT. The CDR3 runs 13 residues. With 5 bases removed from V and 9 bases from J, the gap between germline ends came to 11 bases. The CDR3 coding sequence is TGTGCCAGCAGTCCCCGGGACACTTCACCCCTCCACTTT. Protein product: CASSPRDTSPLHF.

The chain couples TRBV5-4 to TRBJ2-5; a weak D match, TRBD2 (7 bases). With 2 bases removed from V and 5 bases from J, the gap between germline ends came to 22 bases. Germline assignment: CDR1 SGHNT and CDR2 YYREEE (reference sequence). This CDR3 contains 17 residues. The CDR3 loop reads CASSLDPSAGALETQYF. CDR3 in DNA: TGTGCCAGCAGCTTAGACCCATCCGCGGGGGCCTTGGAGACCCAGTACTTC.

The V and J genes are TRBV27 and TRBJ1-2; 11 bases match TRBD1. The CDR3 consists of 18 residues. Germline CDR1 MNHEY, CDR2 SMNVEV (reference sequence). V shed 4 bases and J 5 bases; nucleotides not matched to a gene: 15. In nucleotides, the CDR3 is TGTGCCAGCAGTTCCTCCTGGGCCCGGGACAGGGGGTTATATGGCTACACCTTC. Amino acid sequence: CASSSSWARDRGLYGYTF.

The chain is built from TRBV19 and TRBJ2-7; 8 bases line up with TRBD1. CDR1 is LNHDA and CDR2 is SQIVND in the germline V gene (reference sequence). The CDR3 sequence is 13 residues long. Germline trimming cut 6 bases from V and 2 bases from J; bases unmatched to any gene: 3. The CDR3 DNA sequence: TGTGCCAGTAGGGAACAGGGGGCCTACGAGCAGTACTTC. This codes for CASREQGAYEQYF.

The chain has TRBV6-6 and TRBJ2-7; tentative D call: TRBD2 (6 bases). The CDR3 is 11 residues long. Germline lookup yields CDR1 MNHNY and CDR2 SVGAGI (reference sequence). Trimming cost V 7 bases and J 6 bases, with 10 bases left between them. The CDR3 region is CASTLASEQYF. The CDR3 region has the DNA TGTGCCAGCACCCTAGCGTCCGAGCAGTACTTC.

The V gene is TRBV4-3, the J gene TRBJ2-1, with D hard to call. Germline V gene data show CDR1 as LGHNA and CDR2 as YSLEER. The CDR3 runs 15 residues. Between the trimmed V and J ends, which lost 0 bases and 6 bases, there was a span of 12 bases. CDR3 amino acids: CASSQDSGRTNEQFF. The CDR3 DNA is TGCGCCAGCAGCCAAGACTCCGGCAGGACCAATGAGCAGTTCTTC.

The chain has TRBV10-3 and TRBJ1-2; no definite D call. The germline gives CDR1 ENHRY, CDR2 SYGVKD. Between the trimmed V and J ends, which lost 0 bases and 5 bases, there was a span of 7 bases. CDR3 size: 13 residues. The CDR3 sequence: CAISESRGYGYTF. The CDR3, as DNA: TGTGCCATCAGTGAGTCGCGAGGGTATGGCTACACCTTC.

The count of this clone is one. The rearrangement links TRBV6-6 to TRBJ1-2; 7 bases agree with TRBD1. The CDR3 has 15 amino acids. Germline V gives CDR1 MNHNY, CDR2 SVGAGI (reference sequence). The V and J ends lost 4 bases and 4 bases, in that order; junction bases with no gene match: 9. The CDR3: CASSSTRQGSYGYTF. The CDR3 DNA reads TGTGCCAGCAGTTCCACCCGACAGGGCTCCTATGGCTACACCTTC.

This rearrangement joins TRBV28 to TRBJ2-1; D uncertain. Trimming cost V 3 bases and J 10 bases, with 7 bases left between them. The CDR3 length is 11 residues. Per the germline V gene, CDR1 is MDHEN and CDR2 is SYDVKM. Here the CDR3 reads CASSFNNEQFF. CDR3 DNA sequence: TGTGCCAGCAGTTTTAATAACGAGCAGTTCTTC.

Of note for this clone: Other DNA variants within this sample encode the same CDR3. The chain links TRBV7-2 to TRBJ1-1; D is possibly TRBD1 (6 bases). CDR3 length: 14 residues. Trimming shortened V by 5 bases and J by 2 bases, and 12 bases separated the two germline ends. The germline V gene has CDR1 SGHTA and CDR2 FQGNSA. The CDR3 sequence is CASSPGAANTEAFF. As DNA, the CDR3 is TGTGCCAGCAGCCCAGGGGCGGCAAACACTGAAGCTTTCTTT.